These T cell receptor beta chains were read from a single sample in a study of T-cell reconstitution after alpha-beta-depleted transplantation in children. TCRdb re-analysed the PCR reads in MiXCR, keeping a single row per CDR3 protein. The sample holds around 400,000 distinct CDR3 sequences, roughly a tenth seen once. The starting material was PBMCs from the stem cell graft donor, obtained from the stem cell graft. The receptors come from a human donor who donated a stem cell graft to a child with acute myeloid leukemia. The CDR3 runs from the conserved cysteine through the conserved F or W. The order of the fields is D gene, J gene, clone size, V gene, CDR3 DNA, CDR3 protein. D genes are given only for firm matches. Clone size is stated in some rows and not others, as once, few, many or a class when expanded.

NA	TRBJ1-1	NA	TRBV19	TGTGCCAGTAGTCTCCTTCTGGGGGTAACAACTGAAGCTTTCTTT	CASSLLLGVTTEAFF
TRBD2	TRBJ2-2	few	TRBV5-1	TGCGCCAGCACCACGTACCTTCTAGCGGGTGACGCGAACACCGGGGAGCTGTTTTTT	CASTTYLLAGDANTGELFF
NA	TRBJ1-5	many	TRBV12-3/TRBV12-4	TGTGCCAGCAGTAAAAACAGTCGCAATCAGCCCCAGCATTTT	CASSKNSRNQPQHF
NA	TRBJ2-5	few	TRBV7-2	TGTGCCAGCAGCTTAGCGGGGCGACGGCCACTTATGGAGACCCAGTACTTC	CASSLAGRRPLMETQYF
TRBD1	TRBJ2-7	NA	TRBV7-8	TGTGCCAGCAGCTTTGCAGGGGGACCTTACGAGCAGTACTTC	CASSFAGGPYEQYF
NA	TRBJ2-3	few	TRBV20-1	TGCAGTGCTGACACAGGCGGGGTCTTCACAGATACGCAGTATTTT	CSADTGGVFTDTQYF
NA	TRBJ2-1	few	TRBV29-1	TGCAGTCGTTATCAGCAGTTCTTC	CSRYQQFF
NA	TRBJ2-1	many	TRBV12-3/TRBV12-4	TGTGCCAGCAGTTACGGGTCGTACAATGAGCAGTTCTTC	CASSYGSYNEQFF
TRBD2	TRBJ2-3	few	TRBV5-1	TGCGCCAGCAGCTTTACCGGGACTAGCAAAGATACGCAGTATTTT	CASSFTGTSKDTQYF
NA	TRBJ1-2	few	TRBV5-1	TGCGCCAGCAGCTTGCCTGGACAGTTCTATGGCTACACCTTC	CASSLPGQFYGYTF
NA	TRBJ1-1	few	TRBV20-1	TGCAGTGCTAGAGGGGGGACCACTGAAGCTTTCTTT	CSARGGTTEAFF
TRBD1	TRBJ1-1	many	TRBV10-3	TGTGCCATCAGCGCAAGCCCGGGACAGGGGGCGTATACTGAAGCTTTCTTT	CAISASPGQGAYTEAFF
NA	TRBJ1-2	NA	TRBV20-1	TGCAGTGCCTTGGGTGGGGCTAACTATGGCTACACCTTC	CSALGGANYGYTF
TRBD1	TRBJ1-1	NA	TRBV5-6	TGTGCCAGCAGCTTGGCCGTTGGAGGGGGCTTAGGGAACACTGAAGCTTTCTTT	CASSLAVGGGLGNTEAFF
NA	TRBJ2-7	few	TRBV7-2	TGTGCCAGCAGCTACCGAACCGGGACACAGGTAATCTACGAGCAGTACTTC	CASSYRTGTQVIYEQYF
TRBD2	TRBJ2-5	NA	TRBV20-1	TGCAGTGCTCTCGCGGGGGGGTTTGCAGAGACCCAGTACTTC	CSALAGGFAETQYF